A selection of T cell receptor beta chains follows, all from one sample in a study of cytomegalovirus exposure and HLA in healthy donors. Some clones are missing from TCRdb's copy, which holds only in-frame ones; the method was immunoSEQ multiplex PCR. The sample lists a few hundred thousand clones; around 90% were seen once. The sequenced sample was PBMCs. These receptors came from a woman aged 18 to 35 in good health and CMV-seronegative. The CDR3 runs from the conserved cysteine through the conserved F or W. D genes are given only for firm matches. Some rows have no size entry. The others give once, few or many, or a class for an expanded clone.

CDR3,DNA,V,J,size,D
CARSVTLASGRSEGETQYF,TGTGCCAGAAGCGTGACGTTGGCTAGCGGGAGATCAGAAGGGGAGACCCAGTACTTC,TRBV5-3,TRBJ2-5,-,TRBD2
CASSLGDREPKEVGEQYF,TGTGCCAGCAGTTTAGGGGACAGGGAGCCCAAAGAGGTCGGCGAGCAGTACTTC,TRBV27,TRBJ2-7,-,TRBD1
CASSLGDRSTDTQYF,TGCGCCAGCAGCTTGGGGGACAGGAGCACAGATACGCAGTATTTT,TRBV5-1,TRBJ2-3,-,TRBD1
CASSPYLAPGELFF,TGTGCCAGCAGCCCGTATCTAGCGCCCGGGGAGCTGTTTTTT,TRBV13,TRBJ2-2,-,-
CASSLTSGRTDTQYF,TGTGCCAGCAGTCTTACTAGCGGGAGGACAGATACGCAGTATTTT,TRBV27,TRBJ2-3,-,TRBD2
CASSEYRGRNTGELFF,TGCGCCAGCAGCGAATACAGGGGTCGGAACACCGGGGAGCTGTTTTTT,TRBV4-1,TRBJ2-2,-,TRBD1
CASSPGLAGVTDTQYF,TGTGCCAGCTCACCAGGGCTAGCGGGAGTGACAGATACGCAGTATTTT,TRBV18,TRBJ2-3,-,TRBD2
CASSLSGSPYEQYF,TGTGCCAGCAGTCTGAGCGGGTCCCCCTACGAGCAGTACTTC,TRBV28,TRBJ2-7,-,-
CASSQGGHQPQHF,TGTGCCAGCAGTCAGGGGGGACATCAGCCCCAGCATTTT,TRBV14,TRBJ1-5,-,TRBD1
CASRSRTMAEAFF,TGTGCCAGCAGATCAAGGACAATGGCTGAAGCTTTCTTT,TRBV5-8,TRBJ1-1,-,-
CATQRNDRDYGYTF,TGTGCCACCCAAAGAAATGACAGAGACTATGGCTACACCTTC,TRBV28,TRBJ1-2,once,-
CASSLGQGETQYF,TGTGCCAGCAGTCTGGGACAGGGTGAGACCCAGTACTTC,TRBV2,TRBJ2-5,-,TRBD1
CAISEGTAYNQPQHF,TGTGCCATCAGTGAGGGGACAGCCTACAATCAGCCCCAGCATTTT,TRBV10-3,TRBJ1-5,-,TRBD1
CASSVVDGAGGGEQYF,TGTGCCAGCAGCGTAGTTGACGGTGCGGGAGGCGGTGAGCAGTACTTC,TRBV9,TRBJ2-7,-,TRBD2
CASSAPGFGHDEQFF,TGTGCCAGCAGCGCCCCGGGTTTTGGACACGATGAGCAGTTCTTC,TRBV28,TRBJ2-1,-,-
CASRVQGAVDTEAFF,TGCGCCAGCAGGGTACAGGGGGCGGTGGACACTGAAGCTTTCTTT,TRBV4-1,TRBJ1-1,-,TRBD1
CASSSWGEETEAFF,TGTGCCAGCAGTTCCTGGGGGGAAGAAACTGAAGCTTTCTTT,TRBV27,TRBJ1-1,-,-
CASSLRDRNTDTQYF,TGTGCCAGCAGCCTCCGGGACAGAAACACAGATACGCAGTATTTT,TRBV7-6,TRBJ2-3,-,TRBD1
CASSEISDTYYEQYF,TGTGCCAGCAGTGAAATTTCAGACACCTACTACGAGCAGTACTTC,TRBV2,TRBJ2-7,-,-
CASSEATGGAYEQYF,TGTGCCAGCAGTGAAGCAACAGGCGGGGCCTACGAGCAGTACTTC,TRBV6-1,TRBJ2-7,few,-
CASGRGGETQYF,TGTGCCAGCGGGAGAGGAGGAGAGACCCAGTACTTC,TRBV6-5,TRBJ2-5,-,-
CASTEAVLNTEAFF,TGCGCCAGCACCGAGGCGGTTTTGAACACTGAAGCTTTCTTT,TRBV5-1,TRBJ1-1,-,-
CASSLGGGSNQPQHF,TGTGCCAGCTCACTCGGGGGAGGAAGCAATCAGCCCCAGCATTTT,TRBV18,TRBJ1-5,-,-
CASSPLAGEDTQYF,TGCGCCAGCAGCCCCCTAGCGGGAGAAGATACGCAGTATTTT,TRBV5-1,TRBJ2-3,once,TRBD2
CATGTSGRVYEQYF,TGTGCCACCGGGACTAGCGGGAGGGTCTACGAGCAGTACTTC,TRBV28,TRBJ2-7,-,TRBD2
CASSPTGDNEKLFF,TGTGCCAGCAGTCCGACAGGGGATAATGAAAAACTGTTTTTT,TRBV27,TRBJ1-4,-,TRBD1
CASSLFSGEGLYYEQYF,TGTGCCAGCAGCTTATTTTCGGGAGAGGGGCTCTACTACGAGCAGTACTTC,TRBV7-6,TRBJ2-7,-,-
CASSLGLSDEQFF,TGTGCCAGCAGCTTAGGACTATCGGACGAGCAGTTCTTC,TRBV7-9,TRBJ2-1,-,-
CASSLLAGGRHEQFF,TGTGCCAGCAGCTTGTTAGCGGGAGGGCGCCATGAGCAGTTCTTC,TRBV5-6,TRBJ2-1,-,TRBD2
CASSYQGNTEAFF,TGTGCCAGCAGCTATCAGGGCAACACTGAAGCTTTCTTT,TRBV11-3,TRBJ1-1,-,-
CASRPGASGPTDTQYF,TGTGCCAGCAGACCGGGGGCTAGCGGACCCACAGATACGCAGTATTTT,TRBV4-2,TRBJ2-3,-,-
CASSLAIYEQYF,TGTGCCAGCAGTTTAGCGATCTACGAGCAGTACTTC,TRBV27,TRBJ2-7,-,-
CASSSRLAFSDEQYF,TGTGCCAGCAGCTCCCGACTAGCATTCAGCGACGAGCAGTACTTC,TRBV11-2,TRBJ2-7,-,TRBD2
CASSWGPSNQPQHF,TGTGCCAGTAGTTGGGGGCCTAGCAATCAGCCCCAGCATTTT,TRBV19,TRBJ1-5,-,-
CSATELRVGYF,TGCAGTGCTACCGAACTACGAGTTGGGTACTTC,TRBV20-1,TRBJ2-7,few,-
CASSQAAGGAGGGLANTEAFF,TGTGCCAGCAGCCAAGCGGCCGGGGGTGCGGGGGGCGGATTGGCGAACACTGAAGCTTTCTTT,TRBV14,TRBJ1-1,-,-
CASSTGDYNYGYTF,TGTGCCAGCAGTACTGGTGATTATAACTATGGCTACACCTTC,TRBV28,TRBJ1-2,-,-
CASSSPVGSDEQYF,TGTGCCAGCAGTTCCCCGGTCGGGTCCGACGAGCAGTACTTC,TRBV28,TRBJ2-7,-,-
CASSAGRGNTIYF,TGTGCCAGCAGTGCAGGCAGGGGGAACACCATATATTTT,TRBV27,TRBJ1-3,-,TRBD1
CASRPTGGVIGYTF,TGTGCCAGCAGGCCAACAGGGGGCGTCATTGGCTACACCTTC,TRBV7-2,TRBJ1-2,-,TRBD1
CASSLDGGGGETQYF,TGTGCCAGCAGCTTGGATGGGGGAGGGGGAGAGACCCAGTACTTC,TRBV5-4,TRBJ2-5,-,-
CATSRLRPDHSGSSSYEQYF,TGTGCCACCAGCAGACTCCGACCGGACCATAGCGGGAGTAGCTCCTACGAGCAGTACTTC,TRBV15,TRBJ2-7,-,TRBD2
CASSLDREDRNLNF,TGCGCCAGCAGCTTGGATAGAGAGGACAGGAACTTAAACTTC,TRBV5-1,TRBJ1-2,-,TRBD1
CASSSRQVPYEQYF,TGTGCCAGCAGCTCTCGGCAGGTCCCCTACGAGCAGTACTTC,TRBV6-5,TRBJ2-7,-,-
CASSQVNSGAYEQYF,TGCGCCAGCAGCCAAGTGAATAGCGGCGCCTACGAGCAGTACTTC,TRBV4-1,TRBJ2-7,-,-
CASSFDRGQGYTF,TGTGCCAGCAGCTTCGACAGGGGGCAAGGCTACACCTTC,TRBV7-3,TRBJ1-2,-,TRBD1
CASSLYGSSEEKLFF,TGCGCCAGCAGCTTGTATGGTTCCTCCGAGGAAAAACTGTTTTTT,TRBV5-1,TRBJ1-4,few,-
CSGLVNEQFF,TGCAGCGGGCTGGTCAATGAGCAGTTCTTC,TRBV29-1,TRBJ2-1,-,-
CASSYSIQGINGYTF,TGTGCCAGCAGTTACTCGATTCAGGGGATTAACGGCTACACCTTC,TRBV6-5,TRBJ1-2,-,-
CASSPLNSYEQYF,TGTGCCAGCAGCCCACTAAACTCCTACGAGCAGTACTTC,TRBV9,TRBJ2-7,-,-
CASSLWGRGNQPQHF,TGTGCCAGCAGTTTATGGGGACGGGGGAATCAGCCCCAGCATTTT,TRBV28,TRBJ1-5,-,-
CASSSTSSGSSYEQYF,TGTGCCAGCAGCTCCACGAGTAGCGGGAGCTCCTACGAGCAGTACTTC,TRBV7-9,TRBJ2-7,-,TRBD2
CASSYSYQGTYEQYF,TGTGCCAGCAGTTACTCGTACCAGGGGACCTACGAGCAGTACTTC,TRBV6-6,TRBJ2-7,-,-
CASRQTGTYEQYF,TGTGCCAGCAGACAGACAGGGACTTACGAGCAGTACTTC,TRBV27,TRBJ2-7,-,-
CASSQERGRGRISFF,TGCGCCAGCAGCCAAGAAAGGGGCAGGGGGCGCATATCTTTCTTT,TRBV4-1,TRBJ1-1,-,TRBD1
CASSFLPYEQYF,TGTGCCAGCAGCTTCCTCCCCTACGAGCAGTACTTC,TRBV11-2,TRBJ2-7,-,-
CASSYSSGDGPYEQYF,TGTGCCAGCAGTTACTCGAGCGGGGATGGCCCCTACGAGCAGTACTTC,TRBV6-5,TRBJ2-7,-,TRBD2
CASSFRRSTITGNEQFF,TGTGCCAGCAGCTTCCGAAGGTCTACTATAACGGGCAATGAGCAGTTCTTC,TRBV7-8,TRBJ2-1,once,-
CASSQGSGFGEQYF,TGCGCCAGCAGCCAAGGTTCGGGTTTCGGCGAGCAGTACTTC,TRBV4-1,TRBJ2-7,-,-